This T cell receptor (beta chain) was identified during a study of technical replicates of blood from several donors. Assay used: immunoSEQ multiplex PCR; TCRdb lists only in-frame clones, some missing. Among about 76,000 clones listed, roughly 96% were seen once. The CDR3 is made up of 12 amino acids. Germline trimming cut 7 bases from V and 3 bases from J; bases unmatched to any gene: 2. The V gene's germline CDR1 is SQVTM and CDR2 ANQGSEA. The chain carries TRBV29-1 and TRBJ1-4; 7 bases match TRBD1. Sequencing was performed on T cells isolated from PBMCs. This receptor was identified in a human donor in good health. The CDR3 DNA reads TGCAGCGCCCAGGGGGCTAATGAAAAACTGTTTTTT. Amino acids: CSAQGANEKLFF.